This section outlines one T cell receptor (beta chain) sequence together with its context. Looked up from germline, CDR1 is LNHDA and CDR2 is SQIVND (reference sequence). Losses at the gene ends were 6 bases for V and 5 bases for J; bases not matched to a gene: 7. The CDR3 has 15 amino acids. The data are from a study of blood T cell repertoires in COVID-19. Study-wide background: Samples of COVID-19 (acute and convalescent) were obtained from the United States, Italy and Spain. The cDNA or gDNA used as material had been derived from T cells, B-cell-depleted T cells, or PBMCs.

As originally analysed: Cell counts per sample came from amplifying reference gene primers. Produced via immunoSEQ multiplex PCR; TCRdb's table is partial and in-frame only. V and J calls plus clone size are reproduced from that table; the DNA served to infer D and trimming. The sample includes approximately 120,000 clones, approximately 84% seen only once; the top ten take 13%. This TCR was sampled from a human donor in a cohort sampled during active COVID-19. Sequences were obtained from peripheral blood. This chain connects TRBV19 to TRBJ2-3, with 11 bases identical to TRBD2. The CDR3 is CASSTSGGWGDTQYF. The DNA of the CDR3 is TGTGCCAGTAGCACTAGCGGGGGCTGGGGAGATACGCAGTATTTT.